Sequencing of this T cell receptor (beta chain) was carried out in a study of cytomegalovirus exposure and HLA in healthy donors. The CDR3 covers 16 residues. Trimming took 3 bases from V and 1 from J, leaving 13 bases between them. Germline loops: CDR1 LNHDA, CDR2 SQIVND (reference sequence). Concerning this clone: The antigen is undetermined.

This PCR relied on a set of 60 Vbeta primers and 13 Jbeta primers. TCRdb's table, derived via immunoSEQ multiplex PCR, lists solely in-frame clones and lacks some. Altogether 85,000 to 130,000 clones are present, 65% to 80% being singletons, with the ten largest covering 3% to 4.5%. Study-level findings and limits: Accurate prediction of most subjects' HLA-A and HLA-B alleles from TCR beta sequences was reported. An analysis that was carried out later associated some 17,000 TCR beta sequences with HLA alleles at 0.05 false discovery rate. Per published reports, the classifier diagnosed cytomegalovirus status with high specificity and sensitivity.

The chain employs TRBV19 and TRBJ1-5; D gene unclear. The source is a woman aged 45-65 years in good health and CMV-seropositive. Sample: PBMCs. The CDR3 is CASSISELLSNQPQHF. CDR3 nucleotides: TGTGCCAGTAGTATCTCCGAACTGCTAAGCAATCAGCCCCAGCATTTT.